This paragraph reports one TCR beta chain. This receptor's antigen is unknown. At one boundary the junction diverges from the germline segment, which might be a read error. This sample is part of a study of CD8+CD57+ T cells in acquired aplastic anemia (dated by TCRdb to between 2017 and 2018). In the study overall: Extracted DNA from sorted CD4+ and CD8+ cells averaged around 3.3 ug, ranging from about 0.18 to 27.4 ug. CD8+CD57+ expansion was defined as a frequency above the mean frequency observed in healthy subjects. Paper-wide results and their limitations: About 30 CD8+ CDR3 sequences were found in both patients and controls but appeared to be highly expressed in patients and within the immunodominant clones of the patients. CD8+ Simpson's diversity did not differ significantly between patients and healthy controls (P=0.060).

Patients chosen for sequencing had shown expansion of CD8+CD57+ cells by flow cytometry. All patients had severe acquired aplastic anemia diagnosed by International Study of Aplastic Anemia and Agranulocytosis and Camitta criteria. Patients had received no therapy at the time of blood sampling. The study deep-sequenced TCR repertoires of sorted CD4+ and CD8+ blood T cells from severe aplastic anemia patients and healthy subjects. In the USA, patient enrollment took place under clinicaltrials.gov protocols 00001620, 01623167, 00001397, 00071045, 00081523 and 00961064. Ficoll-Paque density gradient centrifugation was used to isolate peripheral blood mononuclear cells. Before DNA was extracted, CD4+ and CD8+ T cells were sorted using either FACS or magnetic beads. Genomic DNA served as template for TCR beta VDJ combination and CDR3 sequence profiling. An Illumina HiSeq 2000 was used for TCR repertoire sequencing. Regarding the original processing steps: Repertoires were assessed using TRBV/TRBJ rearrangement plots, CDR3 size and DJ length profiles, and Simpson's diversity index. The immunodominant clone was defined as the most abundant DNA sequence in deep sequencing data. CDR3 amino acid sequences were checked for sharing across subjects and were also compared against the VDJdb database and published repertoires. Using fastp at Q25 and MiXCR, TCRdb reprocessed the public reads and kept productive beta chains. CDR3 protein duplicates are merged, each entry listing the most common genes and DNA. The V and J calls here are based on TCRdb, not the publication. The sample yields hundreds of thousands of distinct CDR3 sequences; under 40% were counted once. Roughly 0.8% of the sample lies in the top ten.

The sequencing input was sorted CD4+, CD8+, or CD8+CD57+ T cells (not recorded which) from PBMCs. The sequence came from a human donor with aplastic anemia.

The sequence in DNA is TGTGCCAGCAGTGAAGCTGAGACAGTCCAAGAGACCCAGTACTTC. Its coded protein is CASSEAETVQETQYF. The chain is assembled from TRBV10-3 and TRBJ2-5, with TRBD1 perhaps the D gene, on 5 matching bases. The CDR3 runs 15 amino acids, cysteine and phenylalanine included. Only CDR3 DNA is held: 45 bases, read in frame from base 1. CDR1 and CDR2, per the germline V gene, are ENHRY and SYGVKD.